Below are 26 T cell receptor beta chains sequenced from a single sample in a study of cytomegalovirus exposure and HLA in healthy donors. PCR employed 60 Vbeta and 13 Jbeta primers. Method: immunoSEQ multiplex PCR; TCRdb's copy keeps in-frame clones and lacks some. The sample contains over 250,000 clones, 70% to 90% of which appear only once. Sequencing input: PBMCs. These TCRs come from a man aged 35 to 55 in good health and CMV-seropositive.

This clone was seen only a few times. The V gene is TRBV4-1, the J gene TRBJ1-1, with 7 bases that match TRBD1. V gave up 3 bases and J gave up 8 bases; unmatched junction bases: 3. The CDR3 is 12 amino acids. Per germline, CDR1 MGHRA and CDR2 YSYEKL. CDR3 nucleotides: TGCGCCAGCAGCCACACAGGGGAAGAAGCTTTCTTT. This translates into CASSHTGEEAFF.

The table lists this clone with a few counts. The CDR3 coding sequence is TGCGCCAGAAGCTGGGACAGGGACGTCGCGCAGTACTTC. Protein product: CARSWDRDVAQYF. The rearrangement joins TRBV4-3 to TRBJ2-7; 9 bases map to TRBD1. CDR1 is LGHNA and CDR2 is YSLEER in the germline V gene. The CDR3 length is 13 residues. Trimming cost V 9 bases and J 9 bases; bases outside gene matches: 12.

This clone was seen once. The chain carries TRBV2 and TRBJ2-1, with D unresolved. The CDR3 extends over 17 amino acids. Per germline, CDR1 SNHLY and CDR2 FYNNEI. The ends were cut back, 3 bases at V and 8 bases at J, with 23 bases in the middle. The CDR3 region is CASSEERSFVRVDEQFF. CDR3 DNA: TGTGCCAGCAGTGAGGAAAGGAGCTTTGTACGAGTGGATGAGCAGTTCTTC.

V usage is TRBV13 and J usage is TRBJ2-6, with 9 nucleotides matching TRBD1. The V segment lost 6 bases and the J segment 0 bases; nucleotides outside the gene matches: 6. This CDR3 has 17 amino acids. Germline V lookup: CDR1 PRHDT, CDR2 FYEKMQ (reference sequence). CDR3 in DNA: TGTGCCAGCAGGGACCGGGACAGGGTCTCTGGGGCCAACGTCCTGACTTTC. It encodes CASRDRDRVSGANVLTF.

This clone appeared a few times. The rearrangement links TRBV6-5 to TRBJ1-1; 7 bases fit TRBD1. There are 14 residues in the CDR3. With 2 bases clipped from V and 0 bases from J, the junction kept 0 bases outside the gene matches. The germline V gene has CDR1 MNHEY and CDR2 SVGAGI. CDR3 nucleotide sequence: TGTGCCAGCAGTTACGACAGGGTGAACACTGAAGCTTTCTTT. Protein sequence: CASSYDRVNTEAFF.

As DNA, the CDR3 is TGTGCCAGCAGCAAATCCCACCTAGCGGGAGGCTTCTCAGATACGCAGTATTTT. Its translation: CASSKSHLAGGFSDTQYF. The genes are TRBV21-1 and TRBJ2-3; TRBD2 is the table's D call and was not checked against the DNA. TRBV21-1 is an annotated pseudogene. The length of the CDR3 is 18 residues.

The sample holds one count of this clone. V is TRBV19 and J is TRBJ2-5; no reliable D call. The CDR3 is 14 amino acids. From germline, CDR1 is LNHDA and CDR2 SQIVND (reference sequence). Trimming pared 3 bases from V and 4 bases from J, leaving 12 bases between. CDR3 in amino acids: CASSMTAARETQYF. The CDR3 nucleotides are TGTGCCAGTAGTATGACGGCGGCACGAGAGACCCAGTACTTC.

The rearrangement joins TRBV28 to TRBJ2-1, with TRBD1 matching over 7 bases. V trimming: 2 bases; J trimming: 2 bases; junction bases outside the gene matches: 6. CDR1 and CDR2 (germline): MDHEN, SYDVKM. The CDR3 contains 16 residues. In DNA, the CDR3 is TGTGCCAGCAGTTTAGCAGACAGGGACCCCTACAATGAGCAGTTCTTC. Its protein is CASSLADRDPYNEQFF.

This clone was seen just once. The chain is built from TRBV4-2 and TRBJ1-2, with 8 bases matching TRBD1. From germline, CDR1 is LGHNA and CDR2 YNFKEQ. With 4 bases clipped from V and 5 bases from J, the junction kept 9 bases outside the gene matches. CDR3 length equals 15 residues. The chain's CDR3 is CASSPARQGIYGYTF. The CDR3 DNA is TGTGCCAGCAGCCCAGCGAGACAGGGGATATATGGCTACACCTTC.

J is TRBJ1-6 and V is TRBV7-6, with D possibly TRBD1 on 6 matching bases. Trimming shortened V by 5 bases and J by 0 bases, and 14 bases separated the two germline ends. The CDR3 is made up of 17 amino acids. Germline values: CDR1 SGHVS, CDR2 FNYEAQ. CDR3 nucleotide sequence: TGTGCCAGCAGCAAACGAGGACAGTTCTCCTATAATTCACCCCTCCACTTT. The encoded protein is CASSKRGQFSYNSPLHF. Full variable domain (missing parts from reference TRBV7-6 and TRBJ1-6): GAGVSQSPRYKVTKRGQDVALRCDPISGHVSLYWYRQALGQGPEFLTYFNYEAQQDKSGLPNDRFSAERPEGSISTLTIQRTEQRDSAMYRCASSKRGQFSYNSPLHFGNGTRLTVT.

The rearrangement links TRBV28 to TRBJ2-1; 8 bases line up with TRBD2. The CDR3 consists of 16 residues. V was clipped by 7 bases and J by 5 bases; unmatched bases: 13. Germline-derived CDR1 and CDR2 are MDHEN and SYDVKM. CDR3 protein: CASNLSGGQQHNEQFF. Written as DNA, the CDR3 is TGTGCCAGCAACCTATCGGGGGGGCAGCAACACAATGAGCAGTTCTTC.

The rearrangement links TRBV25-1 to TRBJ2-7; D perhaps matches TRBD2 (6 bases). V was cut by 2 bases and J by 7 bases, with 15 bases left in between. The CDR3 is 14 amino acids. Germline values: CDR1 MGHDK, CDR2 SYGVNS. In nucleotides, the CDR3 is TGTGCCAGCAGTGAAGAATCGGGAGTGTGGGAGCAGTACTTC. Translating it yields CASSEESGVWEQYF.

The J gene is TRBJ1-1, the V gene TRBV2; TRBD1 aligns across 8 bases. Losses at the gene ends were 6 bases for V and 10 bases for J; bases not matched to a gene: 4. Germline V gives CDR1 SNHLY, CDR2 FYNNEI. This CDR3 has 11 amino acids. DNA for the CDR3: TGTGCCAGCAGGGACAGGGACGGAGCTTTCTTT. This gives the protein CASRDRDGAFF.

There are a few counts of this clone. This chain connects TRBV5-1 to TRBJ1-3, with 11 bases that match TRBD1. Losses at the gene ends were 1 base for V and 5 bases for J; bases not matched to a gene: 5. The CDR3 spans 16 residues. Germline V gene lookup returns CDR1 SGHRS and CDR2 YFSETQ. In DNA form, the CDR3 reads TGCGCCAGCAGCTTGCGGGACAGGGGGTACAGAAACACCATATATTTT. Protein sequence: CASSLRDRGYRNTIYF.

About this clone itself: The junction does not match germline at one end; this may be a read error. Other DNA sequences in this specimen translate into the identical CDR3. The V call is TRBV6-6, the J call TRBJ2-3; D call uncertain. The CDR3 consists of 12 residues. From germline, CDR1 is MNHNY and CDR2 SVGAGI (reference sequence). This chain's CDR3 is CASNLRTDTQYF. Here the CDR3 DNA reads TGTGCTAGCAACTTACGTACAGATACGCAGTATTTT.

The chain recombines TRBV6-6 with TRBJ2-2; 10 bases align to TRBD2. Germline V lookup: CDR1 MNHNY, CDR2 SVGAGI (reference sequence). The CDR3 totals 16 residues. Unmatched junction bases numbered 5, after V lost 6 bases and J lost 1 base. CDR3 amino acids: CASSPGLAENTGELFF. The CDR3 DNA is TGTGCCAGCAGCCCAGGACTAGCGGAGAACACCGGGGAGCTGTTTTTT.

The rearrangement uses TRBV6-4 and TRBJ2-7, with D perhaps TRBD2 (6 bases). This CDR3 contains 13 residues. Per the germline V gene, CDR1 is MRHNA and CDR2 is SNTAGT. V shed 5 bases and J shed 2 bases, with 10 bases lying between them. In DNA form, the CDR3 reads TGTGCCAGCAGTTCCGGGACTCCCTACGAGCAGTACTTC. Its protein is CASSSGTPYEQYF.

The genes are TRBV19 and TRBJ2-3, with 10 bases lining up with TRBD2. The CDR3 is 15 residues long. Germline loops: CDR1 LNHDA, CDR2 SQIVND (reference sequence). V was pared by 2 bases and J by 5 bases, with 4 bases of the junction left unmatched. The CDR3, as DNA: TGTGCCAGTAGTATACCGCTAGCGGGAGTAGATACGCAGTATTTT. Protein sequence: CASSIPLAGVDTQYF.

The CDR3 reads CASRRTSGVSTDTQYF. The CDR3 coding sequence is TGTGCCAGCAGGAGGACTAGCGGGGTGAGCACAGATACGCAGTATTTT. The rearrangement links TRBV2 to TRBJ2-3; TRBD2 aligns across 12 bases. This CDR3 is built from 16 residues. Trimming removed 6 bases from V and 0 bases from J; junction bases left unmatched: 4. Germline CDR1 SNHLY, CDR2 FYNNEI.

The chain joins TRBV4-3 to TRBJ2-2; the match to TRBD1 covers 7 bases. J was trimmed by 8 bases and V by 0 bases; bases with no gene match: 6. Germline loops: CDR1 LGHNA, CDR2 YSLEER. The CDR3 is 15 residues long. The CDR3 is CASSQDSGTAGELFF. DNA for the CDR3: TGCGCCAGCAGCCAAGATAGTGGGACAGCAGGGGAGCTGTTTTTT.

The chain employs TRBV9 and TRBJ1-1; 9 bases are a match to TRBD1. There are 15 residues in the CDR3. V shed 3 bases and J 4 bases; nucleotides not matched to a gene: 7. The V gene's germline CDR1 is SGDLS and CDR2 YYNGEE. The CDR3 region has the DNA TGTGCCAGCAGCGCCCACACAGGGGGCGGCACTGAAGCTTTCTTT. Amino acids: CASSAHTGGGTEAFF.

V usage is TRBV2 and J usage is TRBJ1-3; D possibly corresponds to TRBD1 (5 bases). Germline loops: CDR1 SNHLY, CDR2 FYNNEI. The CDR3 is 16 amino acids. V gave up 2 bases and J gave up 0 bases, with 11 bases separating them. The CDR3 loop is CASSEINGHSGNTIYF. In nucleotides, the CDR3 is TGTGCCAGCAGTGAAATAAACGGACACTCTGGAAACACCATATATTTT.

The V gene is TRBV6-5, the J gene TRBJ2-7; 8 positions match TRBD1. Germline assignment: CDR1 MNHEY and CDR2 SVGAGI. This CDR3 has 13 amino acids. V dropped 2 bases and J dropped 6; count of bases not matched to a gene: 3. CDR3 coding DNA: TGTGCCAGCAGTTACCGGACAGGGCGCGAGCAGTACTTC. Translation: CASSYRTGREQYF.

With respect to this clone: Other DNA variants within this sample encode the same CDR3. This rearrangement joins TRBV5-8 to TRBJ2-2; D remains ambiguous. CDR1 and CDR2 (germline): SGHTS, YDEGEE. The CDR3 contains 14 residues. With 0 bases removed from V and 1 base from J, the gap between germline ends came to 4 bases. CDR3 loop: CASSLGQNTGELFF. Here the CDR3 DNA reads TGTGCCAGCAGCTTGGGGCAGAACACCGGGGAGCTGTTTTTT.

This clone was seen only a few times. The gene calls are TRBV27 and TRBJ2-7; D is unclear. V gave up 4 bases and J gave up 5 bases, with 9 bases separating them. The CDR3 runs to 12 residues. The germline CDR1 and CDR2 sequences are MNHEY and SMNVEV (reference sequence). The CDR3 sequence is CASSSQLNEQYF. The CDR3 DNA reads TGTGCCAGCAGTTCACAGCTTAACGAGCAGTACTTC.

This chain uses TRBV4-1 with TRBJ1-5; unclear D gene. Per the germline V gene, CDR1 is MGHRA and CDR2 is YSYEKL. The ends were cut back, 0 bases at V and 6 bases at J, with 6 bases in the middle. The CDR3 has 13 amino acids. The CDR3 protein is CASSQEGSQPQHF. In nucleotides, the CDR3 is TGCGCCAGCAGCCAAGAGGGGAGTCAGCCCCAGCATTTT.